The entry that follows covers one TCR beta chain sequence. These data are taken from a study of shared clonotypes between healthy human individuals. Sequencing was performed with immunoSEQ multiplex PCR; in TCRdb, only in-frame clones are kept and a portion is missing. The sample records 2,500,000 or so clones, approximately 90% being singletons. Germline values: CDR1 SGHTA, CDR2 FQGNSA. The CDR3 spans 18 residues. With 4 bases clipped from V and 6 bases from J, the junction kept 13 bases outside the gene matches. The receptor was derived from a man younger than 30 in good health. The rearrangement joins TRBV7-2 to TRBJ2-1; 12 bases line up with TRBD2. Sample: naive CD4+ T cells sorted from blood. Indicated subset: CD45RA+ positively selected. Here the CDR3 DNA reads TGTGCCAGCAGCTCTAGGACTAGCGGGGAGCTGCGGAGCAATGAGCAGTTCTTC. Translation gives CASSSRTSGELRSNEQFF.